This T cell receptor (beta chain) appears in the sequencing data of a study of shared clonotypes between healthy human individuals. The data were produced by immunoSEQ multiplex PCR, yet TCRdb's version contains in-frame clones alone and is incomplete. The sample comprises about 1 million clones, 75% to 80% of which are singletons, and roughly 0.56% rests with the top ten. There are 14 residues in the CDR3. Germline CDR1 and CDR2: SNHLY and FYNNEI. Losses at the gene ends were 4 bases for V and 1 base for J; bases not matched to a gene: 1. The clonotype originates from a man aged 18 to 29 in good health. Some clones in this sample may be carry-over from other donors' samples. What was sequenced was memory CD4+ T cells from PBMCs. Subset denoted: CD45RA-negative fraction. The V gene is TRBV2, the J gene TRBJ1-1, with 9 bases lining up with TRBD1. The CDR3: CASSGDRANTEAFF. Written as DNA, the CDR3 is TGTGCCAGCAGTGGGGACAGGGCGAACACTGAAGCTTTCTTT. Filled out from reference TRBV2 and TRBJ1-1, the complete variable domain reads EPEVTQTPSHQVTQMGQEVILRCVPISNHLYFYWYRQILGQKVEFLVSFYNNEISEKSEIFDDQFSVERPDGSNFTLKIRSTKLEDSAMYFCASSGDRANTEAFFGQGTRLTVV.